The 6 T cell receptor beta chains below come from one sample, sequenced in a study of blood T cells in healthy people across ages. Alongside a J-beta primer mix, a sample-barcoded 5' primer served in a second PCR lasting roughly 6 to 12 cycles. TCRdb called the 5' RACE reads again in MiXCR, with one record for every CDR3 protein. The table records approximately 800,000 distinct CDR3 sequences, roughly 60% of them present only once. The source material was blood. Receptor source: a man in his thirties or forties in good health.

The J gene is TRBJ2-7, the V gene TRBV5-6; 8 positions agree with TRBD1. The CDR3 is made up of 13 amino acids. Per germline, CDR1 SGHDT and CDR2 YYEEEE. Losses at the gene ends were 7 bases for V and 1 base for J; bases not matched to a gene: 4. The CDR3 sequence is CASGYRGSYEQYF. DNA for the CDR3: TGTGCCAGCGGGTACAGGGGGTCCTACGAGCAGTACTTC.

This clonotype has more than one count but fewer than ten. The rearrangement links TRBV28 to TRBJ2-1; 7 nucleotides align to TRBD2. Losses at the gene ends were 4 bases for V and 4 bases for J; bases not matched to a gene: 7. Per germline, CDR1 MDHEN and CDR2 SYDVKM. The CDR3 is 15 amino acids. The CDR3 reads CASSSESGVYNEQFF. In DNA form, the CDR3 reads TGTGCCAGCAGTTCAGAAAGCGGGGTGTACAATGAGCAGTTCTTC. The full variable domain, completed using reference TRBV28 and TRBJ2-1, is DVKVTQSSRYLVKRTGEKVFLECVQDMDHENMFWYRQDPGLGLRLIYFSYDVKMKEKGDIPEGYSVSREKKERFSLILESASTNQTSMYLCASSSESGVYNEQFFGPGTRLTVL.

DNA for the CDR3: TGTGCCAGCAGCTCGGGACTAGCGGAAGATACGCAGTATTTT. Amino acids: CASSSGLAEDTQYF. The rearrangement links TRBV3-1 to TRBJ2-3, with 11 bases lining up with TRBD2. Germline CDR1 LGHDT, CDR2 YNNKEL (reference sequence). The CDR3 contains 14 residues. V dropped 5 bases and J dropped 5; count of bases not matched to a gene: 3.

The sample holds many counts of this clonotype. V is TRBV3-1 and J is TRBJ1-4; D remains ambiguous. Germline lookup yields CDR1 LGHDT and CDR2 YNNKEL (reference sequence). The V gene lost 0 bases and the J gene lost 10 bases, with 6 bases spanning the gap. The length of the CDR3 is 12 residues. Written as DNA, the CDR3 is TGTGCCAGCAGCCAAGAGAGTAGAAAACTGTTTTTT. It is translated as CASSQESRKLFF. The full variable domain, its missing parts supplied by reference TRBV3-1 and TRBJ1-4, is DTAVSQTPKYLVTQMGNDKSIKCEQNLGHDTMYWYKQDSKKFLKIMFSYNNKELIINETVPNRFSPKSPDKAHLNLHINSLELGDSAVYFCASSQESRKLFFGSGTQLSVL.

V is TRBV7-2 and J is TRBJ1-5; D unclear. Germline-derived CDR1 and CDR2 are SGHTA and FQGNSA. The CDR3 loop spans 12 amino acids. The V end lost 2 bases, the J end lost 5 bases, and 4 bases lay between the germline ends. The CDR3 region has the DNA TGTGCCAGCAGCTTAACACATCAGCCCCAGCATTTT. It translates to CASSLTHQPQHF.

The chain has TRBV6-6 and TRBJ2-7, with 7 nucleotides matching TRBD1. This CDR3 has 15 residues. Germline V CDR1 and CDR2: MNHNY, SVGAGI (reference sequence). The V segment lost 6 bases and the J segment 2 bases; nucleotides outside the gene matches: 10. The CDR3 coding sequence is TGTGCCAGCAGGTCATCGACAGGGAGCACCTACGAGCAGTACTTC. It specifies CASRSSTGSTYEQYF.